Listed below are T cell receptor beta chains from one sample, sequenced in a study of blood T cell repertoires in COVID-19. Sequenced by immunoSEQ multiplex PCR; TCRdb stores in-frame clones only, minus some. The data contain hundreds of thousands of clones, about 82% of them singletons. Sequenced: PBMCs or T cells enriched from blood (not recorded which). The receptors stem from a woman in her forties or fifties with acute COVID-19. Each CDR3 is given with its conserved first and last residue. A D gene is named only where the DNA matches it firmly. Clone size is not always given. Where it is, it says once, few, many or a class for expanded clones.

v_gene	abundance	d_gene	j_gene	CDR3aa	CDR3nt
TRBV27	NA	TRBD2	TRBJ2-5	CATSGGGETQYF	TGTGCCACCTCCGGCGGGGGAGAGACCCAGTACTTC
TRBV11-2	NA	NA	TRBJ1-3	CASSGRVAGNTIYF	TGTGCCAGCAGCGGGAGGGTAGCAGGAAACACCATATATTTT
TRBV7-2	NA	TRBD2	TRBJ2-1	CASSSGLARNEQFF	TGTGCCAGCAGCTCGGGACTAGCGAGGAATGAGCAGTTCTTC
TRBV7-9	NA	TRBD2	TRBJ2-1	CASSQEPSGTIYNEQFF	TGTGCCAGCAGCCAAGAACCTAGCGGAACCATCTACAATGAGCAGTTCTTC
TRBV2	NA	NA	TRBJ2-5	CASNPGGQETQYF	TGTGCCAGCAATCCAGGGGGGCAAGAGACCCAGTACTTC
TRBV7-2	NA	TRBD1	TRBJ1-2	CASSSHQGAYGYTF	TGTGCCAGCAGCTCCCACCAGGGGGCTTACGGCTACACCTTC
TRBV18	once	TRBD1	TRBJ1-1	CASSSPGGGRAFF	TGTGCCAGCTCAAGTCCAGGGGGAGGTAGAGCTTTCTTT
TRBV30	NA	NA	TRBJ1-2	CAWSVIEQPIYGYTF	TGTGCCTGGAGTGTAATAGAACAGCCTATCTATGGCTACACCTTC
TRBV11-2	NA	TRBD1	TRBJ2-7	CASSSGQASSYEQYF	TGTGCCAGCAGTTCTGGACAGGCTAGCTCCTACGAGCAGTACTTC
TRBV19	NA	TRBD1	TRBJ2-1	CASKDRAGYNEQFF	TGTGCCAGTAAGGACAGGGCAGGCTACAATGAGCAGTTCTTC
TRBV9	NA	NA	TRBJ1-3	CASSPTMSGNTIYF	TGTGCCAGCAGCCCCACTATGTCTGGAAACACCATATATTTT
TRBV3-1/TRBV3-2	NA	TRBD1	TRBJ1-5	CASSQDAGGLQPQHF	TGTGCCAGCAGCCAAGACGCAGGGGGCCTTCAGCCCCAGCATTTT
TRBV7-8	NA	TRBD2	TRBJ2-5	CASSLWRGGPETQYF	TGTGCCAGCAGCTTATGGCGGGGGGGCCCAGAGACCCAGTACTTC
TRBV6-9	NA	NA	TRBJ1-2	CASSYPPLDNTF	TGTGCCAGCAGTTACCCTCCCCTTGACAACACCTTC
TRBV2	once	NA	TRBJ1-2	CASRYRVEYGYTF	TGTGCCAGCAGATACAGGGTGGAGTATGGCTACACCTTC
TRBV7-2	NA	NA	TRBJ2-4	CASSSLSVNIQYF	TGTGCCAGCAGCTCTCTGTCAGTAAACATTCAGTACTTC
TRBV27	NA	NA	TRBJ1-1	CASSQGKEAFF	TGTGCCAGCTCCCAGGGAAAGGAAGCTTTCTTT
TRBV19	NA	NA	TRBJ1-5	CASSTGTLGNQPQHF	TGTGCCAGTAGTACCGGGACACTGGGCAATCAGCCCCAGCATTTT
TRBV7-6	NA	TRBD1	TRBJ1-4	CASSTGQATNEKLFF	TGTGCCAGCAGCACGGGACAGGCAACTAATGAAAAACTGTTTTTT
TRBV6-5	NA	NA	TRBJ1-2	CASSTSLDGYTF	TGTGCCAGCAGTACATCTCTGGATGGCTACACCTTC
TRBV6-2/TRBV6-3	NA	TRBD1	TRBJ1-5	CASSTETGDQPQHF	TGTGCCAGCAGTACCGAAACAGGGGATCAGCCCCAGCATTTT
TRBV7-2	NA	TRBD1	TRBJ1-4	CASSLMGQGSTNEKLFF	TGTGCCAGCAGCTTAATGGGACAGGGGTCAACTAATGAAAAACTGTTTTTT
TRBV12-3/TRBV12-4	NA	NA	TRBJ1-2	CATRGGSYGYTF	TGTGCCACCCGGGGAGGTTCCTATGGCTACACCTTC
TRBV19	NA	NA	TRBJ1-2	CASSDVSRRYGYTF	TGTGCCAGTAGTGATGTTAGCAGACGCTATGGCTACACCTTC
TRBV2	NA	TRBD1	TRBJ1-5	CASRAGTGGNQPQHF	TGTGCCAGCAGGGCCGGGACAGGGGGCAATCAGCCCCAGCATTTT
TRBV10-3	once	NA	TRBJ1-2	CAISDLKDTHYGYTF	TGTGCCATCAGTGACCTGAAAGACACACACTATGGCTACACCTTC
TRBV10-3	NA	TRBD1	TRBJ2-7	CAITDRVGYEQYF	TGTGCCATCACCGACAGGGTTGGTTACGAGCAGTACTTC
TRBV19	NA	NA	TRBJ1-4	CASSIGGEVYSGKLFF	TGTGCCAGTAGTATAGGGGGGGAAGTCTATTCGGGAAAACTGTTTTTT
TRBV2	NA	TRBD1	TRBJ2-3	CASSALGTGGDTQYF	TGTGCCAGCAGTGCTTTGGGGACAGGGGGAGATACGCAGTATTTT